The 27 T cell receptor beta chains below come from one sample, sequenced in a study of blood T cell repertoires in COVID-19. Libraries were prepared by immunoSEQ multiplex PCR; TCRdb keeps only in-frame clonotypes and omits some of them. The sample records 470,000 or so clones, approximately 85% being singletons. Sequencing was done on a sample of peripheral blood. These receptors were obtained from a human donor in a cohort sampled during active COVID-19.

To note about this clone: The sample contains more than one DNA sequence encoding this CDR3. The chain has TRBV19 and TRBJ2-5, with D possibly matching TRBD1 (6 bases). This CDR3 is built from 14 residues. V shed 6 bases and J shed 5 bases, with 16 bases lying between them. CDR1 is LNHDA and CDR2 is SQIVND in the germline V gene (reference sequence). CDR3 bases: TGTGCCAGTAGCCCCGACAGGACCAGGGAGACCCAGTACTTC. It codes for CASSPDRTRETQYF. The full variable domain, completed using reference TRBV19 and TRBJ2-5, is DGGITQSPKYLFRKEGQNVTLSCEQNLNHDAMYWYRQDPGQGLRLIYYSQIVNDFQKGDIAEGYSVSREKKESFPLTVTSAQKNPTAFYLCASSPDRTRETQYFGPGTRLLVL.

The chain recombines TRBV19 with TRBJ2-4, with 9 bases that match TRBD2. This CDR3 has 17 residues. The V gene's germline CDR1 is LNHDA and CDR2 SQIVND (reference sequence). V was clipped by 4 bases and J by 3 bases; unmatched bases: 10. The CDR3 sequence: CASSTSAGGIGKNIQYF. CDR3 bases: TGTGCCAGTAGTACGTCAGCGGGAGGTATAGGCAAAAACATTCAGTACTTC.

This sequence joins TRBV6-2 or TRBV6-3 and TRBJ2-7; D unresolved. Looked up from germline, CDR1 is MNHEY and CDR2 is SVGEGT. V lost 5 bases, J lost 2 bases, and 7 bases lay in between. This CDR3 contains 12 residues. CDR3 sequence reads: CASSPNPYEQYF. The CDR3 DNA follows: TGTGCCAGCAGTCCAAATCCCTACGAGCAGTACTTC.

CDR3 nucleotide sequence: TGTGCCAGCAGTTTACGCACAGTCGGTGGCTACACCTTC. It encodes CASSLRTVGGYTF. J is TRBJ1-2 and V is TRBV28; D is unclear. The CDR3 runs to 13 residues. From germline, CDR1 is MDHEN and CDR2 SYDVKM. Trimming shortened V by 2 bases and J by 7 bases, and 11 bases separated the two germline ends.

As to this clone: Compared with germline, one end of the junction differs, possibly owing to a read error. The chain combines TRBV11-3 with TRBJ2-7, with 9 bases matching TRBD2. Germline V gives CDR1 SGHNT, CDR2 YENEEA. There are 15 residues in the CDR3. CDR3 residues: CASSPRLADSSEQYF. In nucleotides, the CDR3 is TGTGCCAGCAGCCCCAGACTAGCGGATTCCTCCGAGCAGTACTTC.

The CDR3 reads CASSQEGATEAFF. In DNA, the CDR3 is TGCGCCAGCAGCCAAGAGGGAGCCACTGAAGCTTTCTTT. This chain links TRBV4-3 with TRBJ1-1; D not resolved. Per the germline V gene, CDR1 is LGHNA and CDR2 is YSLEER. V lost 0 bases to trimming and J lost 4 bases, with 6 bases between them. The CDR3 contains 13 residues.

This clone was observed a few times. Within the sample, other DNA sequences also encode this same CDR3. The chain links TRBV9 to TRBJ2-1, with a possible D match to TRBD1 (6 bases). The CDR3 is 14 amino acids. Trimming took 0 bases from V and 5 from J, leaving 9 bases between them. CDR1 is SGDLS and CDR2 is YYNGEE in the germline V gene. The CDR3 sequence is CASSVAGDNNEQFF. In DNA, the CDR3 is TGTGCCAGCAGCGTAGCTGGGGACAACAATGAGCAGTTCTTC.

The chain employs TRBV7-2 and TRBJ2-7; TRBD2 aligns across 12 bases. V dropped 5 bases and J dropped 4; count of bases not matched to a gene: 3. CDR3 length: 14 amino acids. Germline CDR1 and CDR2: SGHTA and FQGNSA. The CDR3, as DNA: TGTGCCAGCAGCCGGACTAGCGGGAAGTACGAGCAGTACTTC. It is translated as CASSRTSGKYEQYF.

The chain combines TRBV19 with TRBJ2-7; 7 bases line up with TRBD2. J was trimmed by 5 bases and V by 2 bases; bases with no gene match: 15. The CDR3 covers 17 residues. Looked up from germline, CDR1 is LNHDA and CDR2 is SQIVND (reference sequence). CDR3 sequence: CASSISPRAGESHEQYF. The DNA of the CDR3 is TGTGCCAGTAGTATATCGCCGAGGGCGGGAGAATCCCACGAGCAGTACTTC.

This clone was found a few times. Different DNA sequences within this sample yield the same CDR3. The chain combines TRBV12-3 or TRBV12-4 with TRBJ2-7; tentative D call: TRBD2 (6 bases). The length of the CDR3 is 13 residues. Trimming cost V 2 bases and J 6 bases, with 11 bases left between them. The CDR3 here is CASSLLRDSEQYF. The CDR3 DNA reads TGTGCCAGCAGTTTATTGAGGGACTCCGAGCAGTACTTC.

The chain uses TRBV27 and TRBJ2-1; 8 bases map to TRBD2. The ends lost 8 bases at V and 10 bases at J; junction bases unmatched: 10. This CDR3 has 13 residues. Germline CDR1 MNHEY, CDR2 SMNVEV (reference sequence). For the CDR3, the DNA is TGTGCCAGCTCCAGCGGGAGAAATTTGGAGCAGTTCTTC. Translated: CASSSGRNLEQFF.

The CDR3 region has the DNA TGTGCCAGTAGTAGTCGAGGGGGAGTATGGGAAAAACTGTTTTTT. Its protein product is CASSSRGGVWEKLFF. The chain is built from TRBV19 and TRBJ1-4; maybe TRBD1 (6 bases). The CDR3 spans 15 residues. V lost 4 bases, J lost 8 bases, and 17 bases lay in between. The germline V gene has CDR1 LNHDA and CDR2 SQIVND (reference sequence). Full variable domain (missing parts from reference TRBV19 and TRBJ1-4): DGGITQSPKYLFRKEGQNVTLSCEQNLNHDAMYWYRQDPGQGLRLIYYSQIVNDFQKGDIAEGYSVSREKKESFPLTVTSAQKNPTAFYLCASSSRGGVWEKLFFGSGTQLSVL.

This chain uses TRBV29-1 with TRBJ1-2; the D is unclear. Per the germline V gene, CDR1 is SQVTM and CDR2 is ANQGSEA. The CDR3 has 10 residues. Trimming removed 0 bases at V and 8 bases at J, with 4 bases between. CDR3 bases: TGCAGCGTTGAAGAGGCAGGCTACACCTTC. Translating gives CSVEEAGYTF.

V gene TRBV27 combines with J gene TRBJ1-1; a possible D gene is TRBD1 (6 bases). CDR3 size: 15 residues. The V gene lost 2 bases and the J gene lost 5 bases, with 15 bases spanning the gap. The germline gives CDR1 MNHEY, CDR2 SMNVEV (reference sequence). The DNA for the CDR3 is TGTGCCAGCAGTTTAGGGATAAGGGGGAGTACTGAAGCTTTCTTT. Encoded protein: CASSLGIRGSTEAFF.

The V gene is TRBV7-9, the J gene TRBJ2-1; possible D gene TRBD2, 6 bases. With 4 bases removed from V and 6 bases from J, the gap between germline ends came to 19 bases. The CDR3 covers 16 residues. Germline V CDR1 and CDR2: SEHNR, FQNEAQ (reference sequence). In nucleotides, the CDR3 is TGTGCCAGCAGCTCCGATAGCGGAGGGCGCTCCAATGAGCAGTTCTTC. Protein sequence: CASSSDSGGRSNEQFF.

The chain links TRBV19 to TRBJ2-5, with 9 bases aligning to TRBD2. Germline assignment: CDR1 LNHDA and CDR2 SQIVND (reference sequence). The CDR3 consists of 17 residues. V was clipped by 4 bases and J by 3 bases; unmatched bases: 12. CDR3 in DNA: TGTGCCAGTAGTAGTGACGCCGGGATAGCGGGAGAAGAGACCCAGTACTTC. Protein sequence: CASSSDAGIAGEETQYF.

This clone was seen only a few times. The chain joins TRBV19 to TRBJ1-5; D possibly corresponds to TRBD1 (5 bases). Germline V gene sequence: CDR1 LNHDA, CDR2 SQIVND (reference sequence). Trimming pared 7 bases from V and 5 bases from J, leaving 15 bases between. The CDR3 runs 14 residues. Here the CDR3 DNA reads TGTGCCAGTAACCTAGGGCAGGGTTATCAGCCCCAGCATTTT. Translation: CASNLGQGYQPQHF.

The chain couples TRBV27 to TRBJ2-3; D not resolved. Per the germline V gene, CDR1 is MNHEY and CDR2 is SMNVEV (reference sequence). The CDR3 contains 14 residues. V lost 5 bases and J 1 base, leaving 10 bases between the germline ends. CDR3 sequence: CASSQAQRTDTQYF. The CDR3 bases are TGTGCCAGCAGTCAGGCCCAGCGCACAGATACGCAGTATTTT.

The rearrangement joins TRBV2 to TRBJ2-1; TRBD2 aligns across 11 bases. Germline CDR1 is SNHLY and CDR2 is FYNNEI. Germline trimming cut 8 bases from V and 0 bases from J; bases unmatched to any gene: 6. The CDR3 runs to 16 residues. CDR3 in amino acids: CASGRLAGSSYNEQFF. CDR3 in DNA: TGTGCCAGCGGACGACTAGCGGGGAGCTCCTACAATGAGCAGTTCTTC.

V usage is TRBV9 and J usage is TRBJ1-2; D remains unclear. CDR1 is SGDLS, CDR2 YYNGEE, per germline. V gave up 4 bases and J gave up 0 bases, with 16 bases separating them. The CDR3 length is 16 residues. The CDR3 spells CASSPRTEESNYGYTF. CDR3 bases: TGTGCCAGCAGCCCCCGGACGGAGGAATCTAACTATGGCTACACCTTC.

J is TRBJ1-2 and V is TRBV19; 12 bases map to TRBD1. V lost 6 bases, J lost 8 bases, and 4 bases stayed unmatched. This CDR3 has 13 amino acids. Germline V gene lookup returns CDR1 LNHDA and CDR2 SQIVND (reference sequence). The CDR3 DNA is TGTGCCAGTAGGGGACAGGGGGCTGAAGGCTACACCTTC. Its translation is CASRGQGAEGYTF.

Comments on this clone: The identical CDR3 is also encoded by other nucleotide sequences in the sample. The chain couples TRBV9 to TRBJ1-1; 8 bases are a match to TRBD1. V shed 1 base and J 5 bases; nucleotides not matched to a gene: 4. The CDR3 runs to 14 residues. Germline CDR1 and CDR2: SGDLS and YYNGEE. In nucleotides, the CDR3 is TGTGCCAGCAGCGTACAGGGGGCGAATACTGAAGCTTTCTTT. The encoded protein is CASSVQGANTEAFF.

This sequence joins TRBV9 and TRBJ2-5; 12 bases are shared with TRBD2. Germline V gene sequence: CDR1 SGDLS, CDR2 YYNGEE. The V segment lost 6 bases and the J segment 5 bases; nucleotides outside the gene matches: 14. CDR3 length: 17 residues. CDR3 sequence: CASTEGGASGRVETQYF. The CDR3 DNA follows: TGTGCCAGCACTGAAGGAGGGGCTAGCGGGAGGGTTGAGACCCAGTACTTC.

V usage is TRBV5-1 and J usage is TRBJ1-2; D is ambiguous. The CDR3 contains 15 residues. Germline V gives CDR1 SGHRS, CDR2 YFSETQ. V shed 0 bases and J shed 2 bases, with 11 bases lying between them. The CDR3 DNA follows: TGCGCCAGCAGCTTGGGAGTACGGAGCAACTATGGCTACACCTTC. Encoded protein: CASSLGVRSNYGYTF. The full variable domain, in which reference TRBV5-1 and TRBJ1-2 provide the parts outside the CDR3, is KAGVTQTPRYLIKTRGQQVTLSCSPISGHRSVSWYQQTPGQGLQFLFEYFSETQRNKGNFPGRFSGRQFSNSRSEMNVSTLELGDSALYLCASSLGVRSNYGYTFGSGTRLTVV.

The chain combines TRBV23-1 with TRBJ2-2; D is perhaps TRBD1 (6 bases). TRBV23-1 is placed among ORFs of uncertain function. The ends were cut back, 11 bases at V and 6 bases at J, with 16 bases in the middle. The CDR3 loop spans 13 amino acids. CDR3 in DNA: TGCGCCTCCCCGGACAGATCGCCCGGGGAGCTGTTTTTT. It is translated as CASPDRSPGELFF.

This clone was detected once. This rearrangement joins TRBV4-2 to TRBJ1-6, with TRBD1 matching over 10 bases. V gave up 0 bases and J gave up 9 bases; unmatched junction bases: 11. The CDR3 length is 18 residues. CDR1 and CDR2 from the germline V gene are LGHNA and YNFKEQ. The CDR3, as DNA: TGTGCCAGCAGCCAAGATCTCCGGGAGGGGACAGGGGTTTCACCCCTCCACTTT. Amino acids: CASSQDLREGTGVSPLHF.

This rearrangement joins TRBV27 to TRBJ2-3, with 11 bases lining up with TRBD2. The CDR3 contains 16 residues. Germline V gene sequence: CDR1 MNHEY, CDR2 SMNVEV (reference sequence). After removal of 6 bases from V and 5 bases from J, the junction contained 10 bases not matched to a gene. In DNA form, the CDR3 reads TGTGCCAGCAGAGGAATTAGCGGGAGGGCAATAGATACGCAGTATTTT. It translates to CASRGISGRAIDTQYF.